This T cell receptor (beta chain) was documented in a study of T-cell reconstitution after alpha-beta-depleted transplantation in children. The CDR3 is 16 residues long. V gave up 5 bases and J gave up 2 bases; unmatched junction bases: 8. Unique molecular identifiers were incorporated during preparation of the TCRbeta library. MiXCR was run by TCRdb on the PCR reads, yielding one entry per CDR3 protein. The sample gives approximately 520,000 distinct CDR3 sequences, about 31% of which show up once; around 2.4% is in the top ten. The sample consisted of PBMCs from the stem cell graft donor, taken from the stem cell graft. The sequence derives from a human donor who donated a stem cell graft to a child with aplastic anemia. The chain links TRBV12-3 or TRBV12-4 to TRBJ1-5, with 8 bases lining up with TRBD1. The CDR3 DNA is TGTGCCAGCAGTCCTCGACCGACAGGGGGCAATCAGCCCCAGCATTTT. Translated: CASSPRPTGGNQPQHF.